Listed below are T cell receptor beta chains from one sample, sequenced in a study of prognosis after radiotherapy for stage I lung cancer. TCRdb passed the multiplex PCR reads through MiXCR, listing each CDR3 protein once. The sample has fewer than 20,000 distinct CDR3 sequences; less than 55% are singletons. The sample consisted of PBMCs, taken before or after stereotactic body radiation therapy (not recorded which). These receptors were obtained from a donor aged 50 or older with non-small cell lung cancer. The CDR3 runs from the conserved cysteine through the conserved F or W. The order of the fields is J gene, V gene, CDR3 protein.

j_call: TRBJ1-1; v_call: TRBV28; cdr3_aa: CASSLLWQRSTEAFF
j_call: TRBJ1-5; v_call: TRBV28; cdr3_aa: CASSLGQGYRQPQHF
j_call: TRBJ1-1; v_call: TRBV30; cdr3_aa: CAWKQKNTEAFF
j_call: TRBJ2-1; v_call: TRBV20-1; cdr3_aa: CSAQGTQGSNEQFF
j_call: TRBJ2-6; v_call: TRBV19; cdr3_aa: CASSSPGGAGANVLTF
j_call: TRBJ1-1; v_call: TRBV5-1; cdr3_aa: CASSSGQGGNLNTEAFF
j_call: TRBJ2-5; v_call: TRBV9; cdr3_aa: CASSVAGKETQYF
j_call: TRBJ2-1; v_call: TRBV6-1; cdr3_aa: CASSDTGGSYNEQFF
j_call: TRBJ1-2; v_call: TRBV2; cdr3_aa: CPSRSDGGYTF
j_call: TRBJ1-2; v_call: TRBV18; cdr3_aa: CASSPPGGQTYGYTF
j_call: TRBJ1-5; v_call: TRBV28; cdr3_aa: CASSFVVQPQHF
j_call: TRBJ2-6; v_call: TRBV4-2; cdr3_aa: CASSQDLTGGAGANVLTF
j_call: TRBJ2-2; v_call: TRBV19; cdr3_aa: CASSIFGSWNTGELFF
j_call: TRBJ2-7; v_call: TRBV6-1; cdr3_aa: CDSSLAGTGREQYF
j_call: TRBJ1-1; v_call: TRBV28; cdr3_aa: CASSLVFRGRRGEDTEAFF
j_call: TRBJ1-5; v_call: TRBV28; cdr3_aa: CASQIPGNRPQHF
j_call: TRBJ2-1; v_call: TRBV6-4; cdr3_aa: CASSDTASGSDEQFF
j_call: TRBJ2-6; v_call: TRBV27; cdr3_aa: CASSGRVGANVLTF
j_call: TRBJ2-1; v_call: TRBV28; cdr3_aa: CASSFRGPYNEQFF
j_call: TRBJ1-4; v_call: TRBV30; cdr3_aa: CAWETKGATNEKLFF
j_call: TRBJ1-2; v_call: TRBV30; cdr3_aa: CAWSVWTNYGYTF
j_call: TRBJ1-1; v_call: TRBV30; cdr3_aa: CAWNLQGMNTEAFF
j_call: TRBJ1-2; v_call: TRBV5-1; cdr3_aa: CASSLDSGNYGYTF
j_call: TRBJ2-1; v_call: TRBV7-3; cdr3_aa: CASSHWCEQFF
j_call: TRBJ1-1; v_call: TRBV27; cdr3_aa: CASTQQQGARTEAFF
j_call: TRBJ1-2; v_call: TRBV28; cdr3_aa: CVVETEVAYGYTF
j_call: TRBJ1-3; v_call: TRBV12-3/TRBV12-4; cdr3_aa: CASRPSGSGNTIYF
j_call: TRBJ2-2; v_call: TRBV28; cdr3_aa: CASSLEGPLNTGELFF
j_call: TRBJ2-1; v_call: TRBV20-1; cdr3_aa: CSAILRGLAVDNEQFF
j_call: TRBJ2-1; v_call: TRBV20-1; cdr3_aa: CSAPYALSRNEQFF
j_call: TRBJ1-2; v_call: TRBV6-1; cdr3_aa: CASSEALYGYTF
j_call: TRBJ2-7; v_call: TRBV6-1; cdr3_aa: CASTHTSGGTSSYEQYF
j_call: TRBJ2-3; v_call: TRBV20-1; cdr3_aa: CSASFGGPCTDTQYF
j_call: TRBJ2-7; v_call: TRBV28; cdr3_aa: CASSSGPGASYEQYF
j_call: TRBJ2-1; v_call: TRBV2; cdr3_aa: CASSGTALGEQFF
j_call: TRBJ2-7; v_call: TRBV12-3/TRBV12-4; cdr3_aa: CASRGLGGGEQYF
j_call: TRBJ2-7; v_call: TRBV7-2; cdr3_aa: CASSLGVGAGAYEQYF
j_call: TRBJ1-5; v_call: TRBV7-2; cdr3_aa: CASSPYATTGSNQPQHF
j_call: TRBJ2-7; v_call: TRBV2; cdr3_aa: CASTDRGTVYEQYF
j_call: TRBJ2-3; v_call: TRBV12-3/TRBV12-4; cdr3_aa: CASSRGGGTDTQYF
j_call: TRBJ2-2; v_call: TRBV11-1; cdr3_aa: CASSLGEDTVELFF
j_call: TRBJ2-2; v_call: TRBV19; cdr3_aa: CASSIDRGGPTGELFF
j_call: TRBJ2-1; v_call: TRBV6-4; cdr3_aa: CASSDTASVSYEQFF
j_call: TRBJ2-1; v_call: TRBV27; cdr3_aa: CASSPPGLAWNNEQFF
j_call: TRBJ2-1; v_call: TRBV19; cdr3_aa: CASSNRQGVRNEQFF
j_call: TRBJ1-4; v_call: TRBV28; cdr3_aa: CASSPRAASYEKLFF
j_call: TRBJ2-1; v_call: TRBV5-1; cdr3_aa: CASSLGDKGYPTYNEQFF
j_call: TRBJ1-1; v_call: TRBV24-1; cdr3_aa: CATSDSMNTEAFF
j_call: TRBJ2-2; v_call: TRBV30; cdr3_aa: CAWRGVTNTGELFF
j_call: TRBJ1-2; v_call: TRBV27; cdr3_aa: CASSYRQGNGYTF
j_call: TRBJ1-2; v_call: TRBV11-2; cdr3_aa: CASSRWTREWYGYTF
j_call: TRBJ1-6; v_call: TRBV18; cdr3_aa: CASSPVGTGGGSPLHF